The sequence of this TCR beta chain was determined in a study of T cells in lung cancer brain metastases. Sequenced by immunoSEQ multiplex PCR; TCRdb stores in-frame clones only, minus some. Found here are about 750 clones, roughly 90% of them singletons; the top ten hold 3.3%. V was pared by 0 bases and J by 0 bases, with 3 bases between. This CDR3 is 14 amino acids long. Germline V gene lookup returns CDR1 SEHNR and CDR2 FQNEAQ (reference sequence). The sample was tumor tissue from the primary lung tumor. The TCR was taken from a woman between 65 and 79 years old with non-small cell lung cancer. The chain combines TRBV7-9 with TRBJ2-1; D unresolved. The CDR3 DNA reads as TGTGCCAGCAGCTTAGCAGTCTCCTACAATGAGCAGTTCTTC. It is translated as CASSLAVSYNEQFF.